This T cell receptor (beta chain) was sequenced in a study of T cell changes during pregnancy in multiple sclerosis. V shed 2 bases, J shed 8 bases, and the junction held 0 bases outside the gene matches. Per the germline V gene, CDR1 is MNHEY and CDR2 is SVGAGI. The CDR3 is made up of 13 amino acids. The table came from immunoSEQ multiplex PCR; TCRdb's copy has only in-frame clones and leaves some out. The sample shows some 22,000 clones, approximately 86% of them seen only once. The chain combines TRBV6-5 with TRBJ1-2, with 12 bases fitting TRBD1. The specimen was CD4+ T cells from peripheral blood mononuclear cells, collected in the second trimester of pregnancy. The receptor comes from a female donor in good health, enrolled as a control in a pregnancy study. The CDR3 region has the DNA TGTGCCAGCAGTTACGGGACAGGGGGCGGCTACACCTTC. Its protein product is CASSYGTGGGYTF.